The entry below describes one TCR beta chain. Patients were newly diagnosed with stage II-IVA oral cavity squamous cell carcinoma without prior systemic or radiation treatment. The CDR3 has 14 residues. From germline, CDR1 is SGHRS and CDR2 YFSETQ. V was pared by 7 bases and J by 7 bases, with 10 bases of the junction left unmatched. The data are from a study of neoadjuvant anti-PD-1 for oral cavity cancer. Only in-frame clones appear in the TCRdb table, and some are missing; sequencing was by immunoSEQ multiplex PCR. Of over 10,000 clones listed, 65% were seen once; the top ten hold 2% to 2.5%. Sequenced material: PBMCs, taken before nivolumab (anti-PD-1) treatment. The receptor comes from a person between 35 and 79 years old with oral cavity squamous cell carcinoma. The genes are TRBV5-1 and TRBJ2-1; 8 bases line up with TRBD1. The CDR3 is CASRMTGDVNEQFF. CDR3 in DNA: TGCGCCAGCCGGATGACAGGGGATGTGAATGAGCAGTTCTTC.